These T cell receptor beta chains were read from a single sample in a study of T cells in Graves' hyperthyroidism and ophthalmopathy. TCRdb reprocessed the multiplex PCR reads via MiXCR and lists one record per CDR3 protein. The sample consists of 490,000 or so distinct CDR3 sequences, 15% to 20% of them appearing once. The sequencing sample was made of blood. The source is a man aged 35 to 55 with Graves' ophthalmopathy. CDR3s leave out the opening cysteine and the closing phenylalanine or tryptophan. Each record gives: V gene, clone size, CDR3 protein. Some rows have no size entry. The others give once, few or many, or a class for an expanded clone.

>TRBV25-1|many
ASIPDWGQGNPYEQY
>TRBV6-1|-
ASSEIGDSYEQY
>TRBV7-6|-
ASSLAEQGAGGSPLH
>TRBV9|-
ASSVLAATYEQY
>TRBV20-1|once
SCLTSGRARETQY
>TRBV30|few
AWSVTGAGELF
>TRBV11-2|many
ASRTARGRVSEQY
>TRBV11-2|many
ASSPTGGNEKLF
>TRBV2|-
ASIPGQLNTIY
>TRBV7-7|few
ASSLGTETGELF
>TRBV20-1|many
SAQRSGAQTTETQY
>TRBV11-2|many
ASSLNAQTNTDTQY
>TRBV27|-
ASSLTYSNQPQH
>TRBV6-5|-
ASSYSPGRLNTEAF
>TRBV27|few
ASSPVRTGLGFSPLH
>TRBV7-8|few
ASSLGDRVSYEQY
>TRBV3-1|many
ASSQALSPRAF
>TRBV4-2|-
ASSDVTSRGELF
>TRBV15|few
ATSRDRRGVGEQY
>TRBV6-5|few
ASSYRRPDTQY
>TRBV7-8|-
ASSPRAPGQGFFGYT
>TRBV29-1|many
SVETPGGPAGELF
>TRBV27|many
ASSFLTSGGYNEQF
>TRBV3-1|-
ASSQDLPTVHQPQH
>TRBV5-5|few
ASSLYIWTLTQETQY
>TRBV7-9|-
ASSTLGGSTDTQY
>TRBV6-1|many
ASSEGTGSYHEQY
>TRBV9|few
ASSPQAFNEQF
>TRBV4-1|-
ASSQDQRVNTEAF
>TRBV20-1|few
SASNWELGTEAF
>TRBV4-2|-
ASSQETELGAQY
>TRBV20-1|many
SACRLAGGSQETQY
>TRBV18|-
ASSPPADTIY
>TRBV12-3/TRBV12-4|many
ASSLAQGLAGNNEQF
>TRBV19|many
ASSTPSGTTQNIQY
>TRBV19|-
ASTAGLNTEAF
>TRBV9|-
ASSVFGQAGNTIY
>TRBV7-9|-
ASSLLAAAYEQY
>TRBV20-1|-
SAHPGLAGYNEQF
>TRBV5-1|many
ASSLAGLEVPGELF
>TRBV28|many
ASTSDGSNYGYT
>TRBV20-1|few
SARGGLANTGELF
>TRBV5-1|few
ASSLGRYTGELF
>TRBV5-1|many
ASSQLGVYEQY
>TRBV7-6|-
ASSLVVSKGETQY
>TRBV30|-
ASSESGGSQPQH
>TRBV5-1|-
ASSLAAGTGAYEQY
>TRBV25-1|-
ASSEGRAIETQY
>TRBV27|few
ASRSTGGHQPQH
>TRBV12-3/TRBV12-4|many
ASSPNVGGGNAEAF
>TRBV12-5|-
ASVPSLAGCTDTQY
>TRBV28|many
AARTDRVHTEAF
>TRBV7-9|-
ASQTGDNNSPLH
>TRBV6-2/TRBV6-3|few
ASRNPQLGGSNEQF
>TRBV30|-
AWRVAGGPNIQY
>TRBV14|-
ASSYDLTSSYNSPLH
>TRBV2|-
ASSRDRGGDTQY